The 26 T cell receptor beta chains below come from one sample, sequenced in a study of T cell repertoires in cytomegalovirus infection. TCRdb used MiXCR to reprocess the reads, holding one entry per CDR3 protein. The sample yields around 89,000 distinct CDR3 sequences, 29% seen once. What these receptors recognize is not known. This sample comprised CD8+ T cells from cultured PBMCs, obtained from culture after CMV antigen stimulation. Every receptor here comes from a human donor in good health (CMV status not recorded). Some clones in this sample may be carry-over from other donors' samples.

This clonotype was observed a handful of times. V and J are TRBV7-8 and TRBJ2-3; 9 bases are a match to TRBD2. The CDR3 sequence is 15 residues long. V lost 3 bases and J lost 2; bases outside the gene matches: 3. Germline V gives CDR1 SGHVS, CDR2 FQNEAQ. The chain's CDR3 is CASSFAGGTTDTQYF. The DNA for the CDR3 is TGTGCCAGCAGCTTCGCGGGGGGGACCACAGATACGCAGTATTTT. Full variable domain (rest looked up from reference TRBV7-8 and TRBJ2-3): GAGVSQSPRYKVAKRGQDVALRCDPISGHVSLFWYQQALGQGPEFLTYFQNEAQLDKSGLPSDRFFAERPEGSVSTLKIQRTQQEDSAVYLCASSFAGGTTDTQYFGPGTRLTVL.

The gene calls are TRBV20-1 and TRBJ2-3; 9 bases fit TRBD2. The CDR3 runs to 18 residues. Germline CDR1 DFQATT, CDR2 SNEGSKA (reference sequence). V shed 6 bases, J shed 0 bases, and the junction held 16 bases outside the gene matches. The CDR3 loop is CSATVFGRGGVSTDTQYF. DNA for the CDR3: TGCAGTGCAACCGTATTTGGGCGGGGGGGCGTAAGCACAGATACGCAGTATTTT.

This clonotype has ten or more counts. CDR3 protein: CASSQDRAFGYTF. CDR3 sequence (DNA): TGTGCCAGCAGCCAGGACAGGGCCTTTGGCTACACCTTC. V usage is TRBV7-6 and J usage is TRBJ1-2, with TRBD1 identical over 8 bases. This CDR3 is built from 13 residues. Germline CDR1 SGHVS, CDR2 FNYEAQ. V was pared by 5 bases and J by 7 bases, with 6 bases of the junction left unmatched.

This clonotype has only a few counts. The chain is built from TRBV7-9 and TRBJ2-5, with TRBD2 identical over 15 bases. The CDR3 has 15 amino acids. The junction had 1 base not matched to a gene; V was cut back by 4 bases and J by 4 bases. The V gene's germline CDR1 is SEHNR and CDR2 FQNEAQ (reference sequence). Here the CDR3 reads CASSWGLAGGETQYF. The CDR3 DNA reads TGTGCCAGCAGCTGGGGACTAGCGGGGGGAGAGACCCAGTACTTC.

The chain joins TRBV15 to TRBJ1-6; D might be TRBD1 (5 bases). V was pared by 5 bases and J by 10 bases, with 9 bases between. The CDR3 totals 12 residues. CDR1 and CDR2 (germline): LNHNV, YYDKDF (reference sequence). CDR3 bases: TGTGCCACCAGCCAGGGCGGCTCACCCCTCCACTTT. Its translation: CATSQGGSPLHF.

This clonotype was observed at least ten times. CDR3 residues: CASSQRGGTDTQYF. DNA of the CDR3: TGTGCCAGCAGCCAACGGGGTGGTACAGATACGCAGTATTTT. This chain links TRBV3-1 with TRBJ2-3; possible D gene TRBD2, 5 bases. The germline gives CDR1 LGHDT, CDR2 YNNKEL (reference sequence). V lost 2 bases and J lost 3, with 9 bases in between. The CDR3 is 14 residues long.

This clonotype was seen many times. V is TRBV24-1 and J is TRBJ2-2; 7 nucleotides match TRBD1. V lost 4 bases to trimming and J lost 0 bases; unmatched junction nucleotides: 7. There are 17 residues in the CDR3. CDR1 is KGHDR and CDR2 is SFDVKD in the germline V gene. Here the CDR3 reads CATSEPPQGANTGELFF. CDR3 nucleotide sequence: TGTGCCACCAGTGAACCACCTCAGGGGGCGAACACCGGGGAGCTGTTTTTT.

The gene calls are TRBV5-1 and TRBJ2-3, with 11 bases lining up with TRBD2. V dropped 4 bases and J dropped 0; count of bases not matched to a gene: 4. Germline-derived CDR1 and CDR2 are SGHRS and YFSETQ. The CDR3 is made up of 16 amino acids. This CDR3 reads CASSRGTSGSTDTQYF. Written as DNA, the CDR3 is TGCGCCAGCAGCCGCGGGACTAGCGGCAGCACAGATACGCAGTATTTT.

V is TRBV20-1 and J is TRBJ2-2; no reliable D call. Trimming took off 0 bases at V and 3 bases at J, with 8 bases between the two ends. The CDR3 consists of 14 residues. CDR1 DFQATT and CDR2 SNEGSKA come from the germline V gene (reference sequence). The CDR3 reads CSARESIYTGELFF. CDR3 DNA: TGCAGTGCTAGAGAAAGTATATACACCGGGGAGCTGTTTTTT.

This clonotype appeared a few times. J is TRBJ2-7 and V is TRBV6-6, with D possibly being TRBD1 (6 bases). Trimming removed 7 bases from V and 0 bases from J, with 13 bases in between. CDR1 is MNHNY and CDR2 is SVGAGI in the germline V gene (reference sequence). The CDR3 loop spans 14 amino acids. The CDR3 sequence: CASTTGLYSYEQYF. As DNA, the CDR3 is TGTGCCAGCACTACAGGGTTGTACTCCTACGAGCAGTACTTC.

The chain has TRBV15 and TRBJ1-5; D gene ambiguous. V was shortened by 0 bases and J by 3 bases, with 3 bases between the two germline ends. The germline gives CDR1 LNHNV, CDR2 YYDKDF (reference sequence). The length of the CDR3 is 13 residues. The chain's CDR3 is CATSRDFNQPQHF. CDR3 DNA sequence: TGTGCCACCAGCAGAGACTTCAATCAGCCCCAGCATTTT.

This clonotype has more than one count but fewer than ten. The gene calls are TRBV2 and TRBJ1-2; 8 bases line up with TRBD1. The CDR3 is 14 amino acids. Germline CDR1 reads SNHLY; CDR2 reads FYNNEI. V trimming: 4 bases; J trimming: 0 bases; junction bases outside the gene matches: 1. Here the CDR3 DNA reads TGTGCCAGCAGTGGGGGACAGGCTAACTATGGCTACACCTTC. This gives the protein CASSGGQANYGYTF.

In DNA form, the CDR3 reads TGTGCCAGCAGCCAACTTGAGGAGATCTACAATGAGCAGTTCTTC. It translates to CASSQLEEIYNEQFF. The chain employs TRBV14 and TRBJ2-1, with D unclear. The CDR3 extends over 15 amino acids. Per the germline V gene, CDR1 is SGHDN and CDR2 is FVKESK. Trimming pared 2 bases from V and 3 bases from J, leaving 11 bases between.

This chain links TRBV12-3 or TRBV12-4 with TRBJ2-1; TRBD1 matches at 8 bases. The CDR3 length is 14 residues. Unmatched junction bases numbered 13, after V lost 4 bases and J lost 14 bases. CDR3 nucleotides: TGTGCCAGCAGTTCCTCCGGACAGGGCGCTTCCAAGTTCTTC. It codes for CASSSSGQGASKFF.

This clonotype was found a few times. This chain uses TRBV6-5 with TRBJ2-3; 7 bases are shared with TRBD1. Unmatched junction bases numbered 1, after V lost 4 bases and J lost 3 bases. CDR3 size: 13 residues. The germline V gene encodes CDR1 MNHEY and CDR2 SVGAGI. The CDR3 DNA sequence: TGTGCCAGCAGTTTGGGACAGACAGATACGCAGTATTTT. Its translation is CASSLGQTDTQYF.

Ten or more counts support this clonotype. The rearrangement links TRBV6-5 to TRBJ1-2; 9 nucleotides match TRBD1. Germline V gene lookup returns CDR1 MNHEY and CDR2 SVGAGI. This CDR3 has 15 amino acids. With 2 bases clipped from V and 4 bases from J, the junction kept 5 bases outside the gene matches. The chain's CDR3 is CASSYRTGVGYGYTF. CDR3 DNA sequence: TGTGCCAGCAGTTACCGGACAGGGGTTGGCTATGGCTACACCTTC.

This clonotype was picked up many times. The chain uses TRBV10-3 and TRBJ1-1, with D possibly being TRBD1 (6 bases). The CDR3 runs 14 residues. CDR1 is ENHRY and CDR2 is SYGVKD in the germline V gene. Between the trimmed V and J ends, which lost 5 bases and 3 bases, there was a span of 13 bases. Here the CDR3 reads CAISKQGLDTEAFF. CDR3 coding DNA: TGTGCCATCAGTAAACAGGGCTTGGACACTGAAGCTTTCTTT.

The sample holds a few counts of this clonotype. The chain combines TRBV19 with TRBJ1-1; D gene unclear. V lost 6 bases and J 0 bases, leaving 11 bases between the germline ends. Germline V lookup: CDR1 LNHDA, CDR2 SQIVND (reference sequence). This CDR3 spans 14 amino acids. The CDR3 protein is CASSLLSLNTEAFF. CDR3 sequence (DNA): TGTGCCAGTAGCTTACTCTCATTGAACACTGAAGCTTTCTTT.

This clonotype was seen ten or more times. The J gene is TRBJ1-1, the V gene TRBV7-9, with unresolved D. Per germline, CDR1 SEHNR and CDR2 FQNEAQ (reference sequence). CDR3 length equals 14 residues. Trimming pared 1 base from V and 1 base from J, leaving 7 bases between. In DNA, the CDR3 is TGTGCCAGCAGCTTAGTTCTGGGGAACACTGAAGCTTTCTTT. Translating it yields CASSLVLGNTEAFF.

The chain combines TRBV7-2 with TRBJ2-5, with 7 bases aligning to TRBD2. The CDR3 length is 13 residues. CDR1 SGHTA and CDR2 FQGNSA come from the germline V gene. V lost 7 bases to trimming and J lost 2 bases; unmatched junction nucleotides: 4. For the CDR3, the DNA is TGTGCCAGCATCGAGCGGGGACAAGAGACCCAGTACTTC. It yields the protein CASIERGQETQYF.

The chain employs TRBV28 and TRBJ2-6; D gene ambiguous. The length of the CDR3 is 13 residues. CDR1 MDHEN and CDR2 SYDVKM come from the germline V gene. The V and J ends lost 6 bases and 4 bases respectively, with 7 bases between them. CDR3 in amino acids: CASRLGGANVLTF. The CDR3 DNA is TGTGCCAGCAGACTGGGGGGGGCCAACGTCCTGACTTTC.

In its sample, this clonotype was seen many times. The gene calls are TRBV6-6 and TRBJ2-5, with 8 bases aligning to TRBD1. The CDR3 has 17 amino acids. The germline CDR1 and CDR2 sequences are MNHNY and SVGAGI (reference sequence). V was clipped by 0 bases and J by 1 base; unmatched bases: 7. This CDR3 is CASSYSRDRSVQETQYF. Here the CDR3 DNA reads TGTGCCAGCAGTTACTCGAGGGACAGGAGCGTCCAAGAGACCCAGTACTTC.

This clonotype was observed a handful of times. The chain carries TRBV7-8 and TRBJ1-1; 8 nucleotides line up with TRBD1. Losses at the gene ends were 4 bases for V and 6 bases for J; bases not matched to a gene: 7. The germline gives CDR1 SGHVS, CDR2 FQNEAQ. The CDR3 spans 14 residues. The CDR3 reads CASSSSDRGPEAFF. The CDR3 DNA reads TGTGCCAGCAGCTCCAGTGACAGGGGACCTGAAGCTTTCTTT.

In DNA form, the CDR3 reads TGTGCCAGCACTGCCGGGGGCACGAACACTGAAGCTTTCTTT. This codes for CASTAGGTNTEAFF. The chain couples TRBV2 to TRBJ1-1; D is possibly TRBD1 (6 bases). Germline V gene data show CDR1 as SNHLY and CDR2 as FYNNEI. There are 14 residues in the CDR3. V was pared by 7 bases and J by 1 base, with 13 bases between.

V and J are TRBV6-5 and TRBJ1-1, with a weak D call TRBD1 (5 bases). Trimming pared 1 base from V and 2 bases from J, leaving 17 bases between. CDR3 length equals 17 residues. The germline V gene has CDR1 MNHEY and CDR2 SVGAGI. The CDR3 sequence is CASSYWGSGLKNTEAFF. The DNA for the CDR3 is TGTGCCAGCAGTTACTGGGGGAGCGGCCTGAAAAACACTGAAGCTTTCTTT.

The J gene is TRBJ2-7, the V gene TRBV7-6; 10 bases are shared with TRBD2. V lost 5 bases, J lost 6 bases, and 7 bases stayed unmatched. Germline V gene lookup returns CDR1 SGHVS and CDR2 FNYEAQ. The CDR3 totals 14 residues. The chain's CDR3 is CASSGRAGGLEQYF. Written as DNA, the CDR3 is TGTGCCAGCAGCGGACGAGCGGGGGGGCTCGAGCAGTACTTC. The entire variable domain, with the rest obtained from reference TRBV7-6 and TRBJ2-7, is as follows: GAGVSQSPRYKVTKRGQDVALRCDPISGHVSLYWYRQALGQGPEFLTYFNYEAQQDKSGLPNDRFSAERPEGSISTLTIQRTEQRDSAMYRCASSGRAGGLEQYFGPGTRLTVT.